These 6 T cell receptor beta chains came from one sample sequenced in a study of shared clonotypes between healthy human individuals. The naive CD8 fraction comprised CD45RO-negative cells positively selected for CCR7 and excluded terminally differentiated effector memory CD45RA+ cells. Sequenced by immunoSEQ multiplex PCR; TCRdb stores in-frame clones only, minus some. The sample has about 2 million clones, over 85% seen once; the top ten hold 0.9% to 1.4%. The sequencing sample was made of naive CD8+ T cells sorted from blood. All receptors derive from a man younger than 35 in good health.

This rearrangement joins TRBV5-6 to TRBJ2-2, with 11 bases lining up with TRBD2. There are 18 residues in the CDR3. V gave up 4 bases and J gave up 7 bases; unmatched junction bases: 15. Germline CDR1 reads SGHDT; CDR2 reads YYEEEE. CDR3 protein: CASSQPGLADPFDGELFF. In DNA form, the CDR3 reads TGTGCCAGCAGCCAACCGGGACTAGCGGACCCTTTCGACGGGGAGCTGTTTTTT.

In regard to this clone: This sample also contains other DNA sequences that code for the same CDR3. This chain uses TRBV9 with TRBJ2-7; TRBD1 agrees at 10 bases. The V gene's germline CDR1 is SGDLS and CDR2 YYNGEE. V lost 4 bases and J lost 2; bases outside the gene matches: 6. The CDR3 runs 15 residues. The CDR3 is CASSPWTGGTYEQYF. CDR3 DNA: TGTGCCAGCAGCCCCTGGACAGGGGGTACCTACGAGCAGTACTTC.

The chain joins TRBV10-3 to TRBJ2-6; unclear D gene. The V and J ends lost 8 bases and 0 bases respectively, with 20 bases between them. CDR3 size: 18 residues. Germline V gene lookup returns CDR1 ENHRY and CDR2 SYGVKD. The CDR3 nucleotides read TGTGCCATCTCAACCCCCGGATTCGGAAGCTCTGGGGCCAACGTCCTGACTTTC. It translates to CAISTPGFGSSGANVLTF.

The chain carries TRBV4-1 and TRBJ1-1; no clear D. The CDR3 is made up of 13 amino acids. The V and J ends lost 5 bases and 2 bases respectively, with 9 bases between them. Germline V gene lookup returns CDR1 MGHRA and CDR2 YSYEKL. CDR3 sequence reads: CASSSHYNTEAFF. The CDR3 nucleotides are TGCGCCAGCAGCTCCCACTACAACACTGAAGCTTTCTTT.

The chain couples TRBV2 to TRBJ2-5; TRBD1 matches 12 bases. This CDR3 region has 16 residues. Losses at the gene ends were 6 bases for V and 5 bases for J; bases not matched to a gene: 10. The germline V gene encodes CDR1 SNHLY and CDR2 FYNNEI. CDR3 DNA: TGTGCCAGCAGGAAAGTCGGGACAGGGGGCTTGGAGACCCAGTACTTC. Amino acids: CASRKVGTGGLETQYF. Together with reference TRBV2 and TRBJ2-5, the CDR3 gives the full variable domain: EPEVTQTPSHQVTQMGQEVILRCVPISNHLYFYWYRQILGQKVEFLVSFYNNEISEKSEIFDDQFSVERPDGSNFTLKIRSTKLEDSAMYFCASRKVGTGGLETQYFGPGTRLLVL.

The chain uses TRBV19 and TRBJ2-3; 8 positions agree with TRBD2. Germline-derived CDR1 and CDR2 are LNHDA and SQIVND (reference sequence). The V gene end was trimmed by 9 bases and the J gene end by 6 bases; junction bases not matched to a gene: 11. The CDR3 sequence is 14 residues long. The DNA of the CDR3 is TGTGCCAGCTCCCCGGGACCGGGGGGGGATACGCAGTATTTT. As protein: CASSPGPGGDTQYF. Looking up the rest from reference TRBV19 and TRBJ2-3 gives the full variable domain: DGGITQSPKYLFRKEGQNVTLSCEQNLNHDAMYWYRQDPGQGLRLIYYSQIVNDFQKGDIAEGYSVSREKKESFPLTVTSAQKNPTAFYLCASSPGPGGDTQYFGPGTRLTVL.